The 21 T cell receptor beta chains below come from one sample, sequenced in a study of T cell responses to AZD1222 COVID-19 vaccine. Only in-frame clones appear in the TCRdb table, and some are missing; sequencing was by immunoSEQ multiplex PCR. The sample contains some 120,000 clones, about 90% of which appear only once. Specimen: peripheral blood, collected 28 days after the second AZD1222 dose. These receptor sequences come from an adult who received the AZD1222 COVID-19 vaccine.

This clone came up a few times. This chain connects TRBV7-8 to TRBJ1-2, with D maybe TRBD1 (6 bases). CDR1 is SGHVS and CDR2 is FQNEAQ in the germline V gene. This CDR3 spans 16 amino acids. V lost 1 base and J lost 4, with 16 bases in between. The CDR3 reads CASSLGSSGAGYGYTF. The CDR3, as DNA: TGTGCCAGCAGCTTAGGGTCCTCGGGGGCAGGCTATGGCTACACCTTC.

This clone was seen a single time. The rearrangement uses TRBV5-5 and TRBJ2-3; 7 bases fit TRBD2. The germline V gene encodes CDR1 SGHKS and CDR2 YYEKEE (reference sequence). V was pared by 1 base and J by 2 bases, with 7 bases of the junction left unmatched. The CDR3 sequence is 16 residues long. The DNA of the CDR3 is TGTGCCAGCAGCTTGAGCCTAGCGGAGAACACAGATACGCAGTATTTT. Its protein product is CASSLSLAENTDTQYF.

V is TRBV6-1 and J is TRBJ1-1, with D unclear. V was trimmed by 2 bases and J by 3 bases, leaving 7 bases between them. Germline V gene lookup returns CDR1 MNHNS and CDR2 SASEGT. There are 13 residues in the CDR3. The CDR3 coding sequence is TGTGCCAGCAGTGAAAGGCGGGACACTGAAGCTTTCTTT. This sequence encodes CASSERRDTEAFF.

V and J are TRBV27 and TRBJ2-7; 7 nucleotides agree with TRBD2. Germline CDR1 MNHEY, CDR2 SMNVEV (reference sequence). The CDR3 consists of 15 residues. V shed 6 bases and J 1 base; nucleotides not matched to a gene: 9. CDR3 in DNA: TGTGCCAGCAGCCCCCGGGGGGAAAGGTCCTACGAGCAGTACTTC. Residues: CASSPRGERSYEQYF.

The chain recombines TRBV7-9 with TRBJ2-1; perhaps TRBD2 as D (6 bases). With 2 bases removed from V and 6 bases from J, the gap between germline ends came to 14 bases. The CDR3 runs 15 residues. Per germline, CDR1 SEHNR and CDR2 FQNEAQ (reference sequence). This CDR3 is CASSLISGFSNEQFF. DNA for the CDR3: TGTGCCAGCAGCTTAATTAGCGGTTTCTCCAATGAGCAGTTCTTC. Looking up the rest from reference TRBV7-9 and TRBJ2-1 gives the full variable domain: DTGVSQNPRHKITKRGQNVTFRCDPISEHNRLYWYRQTLGQGPEFLTYFQNEAQLEKSRLLSDRFSAERPKGSFSTLEIQRTEQGDSAMYLCASSLISGFSNEQFFGPGTRLTVL.

This rearrangement joins TRBV20-1 to TRBJ1-5, with D maybe TRBD1 (6 bases). Trimming took 6 bases from V and 11 from J, leaving 14 bases between them. CDR3 size: 11 residues. Germline CDR1 is DFQATT and CDR2 is SNEGSKA (reference sequence). The CDR3 DNA reads TGCAGTGCCACAGGGCTAAGGACCCAGCATTTT. Translated: CSATGLRTQHF.

The rearrangement links TRBV2 to TRBJ1-2; the D gene is possibly TRBD1 (5 bases). This CDR3 is built from 15 residues. Trimming removed 7 bases at V and 3 bases at J, with 18 bases between. Germline-derived CDR1 and CDR2 are SNHLY and FYNNEI. In DNA form, the CDR3 reads TGTGCCAGCACCGTAAGTGGGGCAGGCGACTATGGCTACACCTTC. Encoded protein: CASTVSGAGDYGYTF.

The rearrangement links TRBV27 to TRBJ2-7, with 10 bases lining up with TRBD1. Looked up from germline, CDR1 is MNHEY and CDR2 is SMNVEV (reference sequence). The CDR3 covers 16 residues. The J segment lost 5 bases and the V segment lost 5 bases, leaving 12 bases of the junction unmatched. As DNA, the CDR3 is TGTGCCAGCAGTCTACTTTCCGGGACAGGGGTAGACGAGCAGTACTTC. It codes for CASSLLSGTGVDEQYF.

The chain combines TRBV18 with TRBJ2-1; maybe TRBD1 (6 bases). V lost 0 bases, J lost 10 bases, and 13 bases lay in between. The CDR3 has 14 amino acids. Germline lookup yields CDR1 KGHSH and CDR2 LQKENI. Written as DNA, the CDR3 is TGTGCCAGCTCACCACCGTCTTGGCAGGGGGAGCAGTTCTTC. This translates into CASSPPSWQGEQFF.

This chain joins TRBV9 and TRBJ2-2, with 7 positions matching TRBD1. The germline gives CDR1 SGDLS, CDR2 YYNGEE. Germline trimming cut 6 bases from V and 4 bases from J; bases unmatched to any gene: 9. The CDR3 loop spans 15 amino acids. The CDR3 here is CASTQTGSVTGELFF. Here the CDR3 DNA reads TGTGCCAGCACTCAGACAGGGTCGGTCACCGGGGAGCTGTTTTTT.

The chain recombines TRBV7-2 with TRBJ2-5, with TRBD2 matching over 8 bases. The V gene end was trimmed by 5 bases and the J gene end by 0 bases; junction bases not matched to a gene: 14. Looked up from germline, CDR1 is SGHTA and CDR2 is FQGNSA. This CDR3 has 18 amino acids. The CDR3: CASSIKHIGRADQETQYF. CDR3 nucleotide sequence: TGTGCCAGCAGCATAAAGCATATCGGGAGGGCCGACCAAGAGACCCAGTACTTC.

V gene TRBV28 combines with J gene TRBJ2-3; D unclear. V lost 5 bases and J lost 2, with 2 bases in between. The CDR3 spans 11 residues. The germline V gene has CDR1 MDHEN and CDR2 SYDVKM. CDR3 sequence reads: CASSNTDTQYF. The CDR3 DNA sequence: TGTGCCAGCAGTAACACAGATACGCAGTATTTT.

The chain has TRBV9 and TRBJ2-1; D possibly corresponds to TRBD2 (6 bases). Germline values: CDR1 SGDLS, CDR2 YYNGEE. The germline V and J ends were trimmed by 0 bases and 10 bases, with 17 bases remaining between them. The CDR3 consists of 15 residues. CDR3 sequence reads: CASSVGRGGLEEQFF. The CDR3 bases are TGTGCCAGCAGCGTAGGGAGAGGAGGGCTAGAGGAGCAGTTCTTC.

The chain recombines TRBV30 with TRBJ1-3, with D uncertain. This CDR3 spans 13 amino acids. V lost 5 bases and J lost 4, with 12 bases in between. The germline gives CDR1 GTSNPN, CDR2 SVGIG (reference sequence). The CDR3 spells CAWSLPGGNTIYF. CDR3 DNA: TGTGCCTGGTCCCTTCCGGGAGGAAACACCATATATTTT.

V and J are TRBV7-9 and TRBJ2-5, with 12 bases matching TRBD1. CDR3 length: 15 residues. V gave up 5 bases and J gave up 4 bases; unmatched junction bases: 5. CDR1 is SEHNR, CDR2 FQNEAQ, per germline (reference sequence). CDR3 sequence: CASSRGQGAGETQYF. CDR3 sequence (DNA): TGTGCCAGCAGCCGGGGACAGGGGGCGGGAGAGACCCAGTACTTC.

The rearrangement links TRBV12-5 to TRBJ2-1; D unclear. CDR1 and CDR2 (germline): LGHNT, FRNRAP. This CDR3 region has 12 residues. The V end lost 5 bases, the J end lost 4 bases, and 6 bases lay between the germline ends. DNA of the CDR3: TGTGCTAGTGGTCCTACATACAATGAGCAGTTCTTC. Amino acids: CASGPTYNEQFF.

The CDR3 coding sequence is TGTGCCAGCAGCTTATCAGGACAGGGTGACGAGCAGTACTTC. This translates into CASSLSGQGDEQYF. The V call is TRBV7-9, the J call TRBJ2-7; 8 positions agree with TRBD1. The V gene end was trimmed by 2 bases and the J gene end by 5 bases; junction bases not matched to a gene: 5. Germline CDR1 reads SEHNR; CDR2 reads FQNEAQ (reference sequence). The CDR3 is 14 amino acids.

This clone was detected a few times. The chain joins TRBV24-1 to TRBJ2-7; D gene uncertain. V lost 10 bases and J lost 0, with 12 bases in between. Germline assignment: CDR1 KGHDR and CDR2 SFDVKD. This CDR3 is built from 13 residues. The CDR3 coding sequence is TGTGCCACAGTGGATGGATCCTCCTACGAGCAGTACTTC. It yields the protein CATVDGSSYEQYF.

This chain joins TRBV4-2 and TRBJ2-1, with a weak D call TRBD1 (5 bases). The CDR3 is made up of 14 amino acids. Germline V gives CDR1 LGHNA, CDR2 YNFKEQ. Trimming took 0 bases from V and 15 from J, leaving 18 bases between them. CDR3 loop: CASSQEGAGSRPFF. The CDR3, as DNA: TGTGCCAGCAGCCAAGAAGGGGCCGGGTCTCGTCCGTTCTTC.

This clone was observed once. This chain joins TRBV6-5 and TRBJ1-2; a possible D gene is TRBD1 (5 bases). V lost 4 bases, J lost 2 bases, and 14 bases lay in between. The CDR3 runs to 15 residues. Germline CDR1 is MNHEY and CDR2 is SVGAGI. In DNA form, the CDR3 reads TGTGCCAGCAGTTCCGCCCTGACAGCAAACTATGGCTACACCTTC. This sequence encodes CASSSALTANYGYTF.

This sequence joins TRBV3-1 (or the pseudogene TRBV3-2) and TRBJ2-1; D gene unclear. Germline CDR1 and CDR2: LGHDT and YNNKEL (reference sequence). The CDR3 extends over 15 amino acids. The V and J ends lost 4 bases and 1 base respectively, with 11 bases between them. This chain's CDR3 is CASSPQWGSYNEQFF. The CDR3 coding sequence is TGTGCCAGCAGCCCCCAGTGGGGTTCCTACAATGAGCAGTTCTTC.